Here is one T cell receptor (beta chain) with its context. This sample was included in a study of T cell changes during pregnancy in multiple sclerosis. V was trimmed by 3 bases and J by 0 bases, leaving 17 bases between them. The CDR3 loop spans 17 amino acids. Germline lookup yields CDR1 MNHNS and CDR2 SASEGT. Sequencing used immunoSEQ multiplex PCR; TCRdb keeps in-frame clones, though not all of them. The sample contains 40,000 or so clones, around nine tenths of which appear only once. This TCR came from a female donor with multiple sclerosis, enrolled in a pregnancy study. Sequenced here: CD8+ T cells from peripheral blood mononuclear cells, sampled in the first trimester of pregnancy. This chain joins TRBV6-1 and TRBJ1-1; D is perhaps TRBD1 (6 bases). The CDR3 sequence is CASSDLGWTAMNTEAFF. CDR3 DNA: TGTGCCAGCAGTGACCTCGGGTGGACAGCGATGAACACTGAAGCTTTCTTT.